This is a list of T cell receptor beta chains from one sample in a study of siplizumab effects on memory and regulatory T cells. Profiled with immunoSEQ multiplex PCR; TCRdb holds only in-frame clones, not every one. The table shows some 100,000 clones, with about 94% occurring only once. Sequencing was done on a sample of non-Treg CD4+ T cells sorted from blood. The receptors derive from a human donor in good health. The CDR3 runs from the conserved cysteine through the conserved F or W. The D gene is left open where the match is weak.

d_call j_call v_call cdr3_nt cdr3_aa
TRBD1 TRBJ2-2 TRBV5-1 TGCGCCAGCAGCTCAATGGGACAGGACACCGGGGAGCTGTTTTTT CASSSMGQDTGELFF
TRBD2 TRBJ2-3 TRBV5-1 TGCGCCAGCAGCGCCGAGCCCCAAGCGGGAGGGCGATATTTT CASSAEPQAGGRYF
TRBD2 TRBJ2-5 TRBV7-3 TGTGCCAGCAGCCCGGGGGGTCAGGCCATCGAGACCCAGTACTTC CASSPGGQAIETQYF
. TRBJ2-1 TRBV27 TGTGCCAGCAGTTCCTGGCTCCCTCAAACCTACAATGAGCAGTTCTTC CASSSWLPQTYNEQFF
. TRBJ1-4 TRBV29-1 TGCAGCGCTGAGTGGGGTATTGGTGAAAAACTGTTTTTT CSAEWGIGEKLFF
TRBD2 TRBJ2-3 TRBV4-2 TGTGCCAGCAGCCAAGACCTAGCGGGATCAGATACGCAGTATTTT CASSQDLAGSDTQYF
TRBD1 TRBJ2-7 TRBV28 TGTGCCAGCAGCGGCGGGACAGGGTACTACGAGCAGTACTTC CASSGGTGYYEQYF
. TRBJ1-2 TRBV5-1 TGCGCCAGCAGCTTTCTGGGTGACTATGGCTACACCTTC CASSFLGDYGYTF
. TRBJ2-7 TRBV6-5 TGTGCCAGCACCCAACAGGGCTCCTACGAGCAGTACTTC CASTQQGSYEQYF
. TRBJ2-3 TRBV7-3 TGTGCCAGCAGCCGCGGGTCAATCGCAGATACGCAGTATTTT CASSRGSIADTQYF